Listed here are 23 T cell receptor beta chains from one sample, sequenced in a study of blood T cells in healthy people across ages. Then a second PCR, running roughly 7 to 11 cycles, was carried out with a sample-barcoded 5' primer and a J-beta primer mix. TCRdb redid the calling of the 5' RACE reads with MiXCR, one entry per CDR3 protein. The sample lists roughly 900,000 distinct CDR3 sequences; about 48% were seen once. Sequenced material: blood. All receptors come from a man aged 30-40 years in good health.

This clonotype was seen repeatedly, ten times or more. J is TRBJ2-7 and V is TRBV5-1; D is possibly TRBD2 (5 bases). Germline values: CDR1 SGHRS, CDR2 YFSETQ. The CDR3 runs 11 residues. The V end was cut by 2 bases, the J end by 5 bases, with 5 bases between. The CDR3 region has the DNA TGCGCCAGCAGCTTCGGGAACGAGCAGTACTTC. Encoded protein: CASSFGNEQYF.

The chain employs TRBV27 and TRBJ2-1; TRBD2 matches 12 bases. V lost 4 bases and J lost 8; bases outside the gene matches: 15. The length of the CDR3 is 18 residues. Germline CDR1 reads MNHEY; CDR2 reads SMNVEV (reference sequence). DNA for the CDR3: TGTGCCAGCAGTTCCTATTCTAGCGGGGGGGCCGATAGGGATGAGCAGTTCTTC. Protein: CASSSYSSGGADRDEQFF.

This clonotype was seen repeatedly, ten times or more. The rearrangement joins TRBV7-2 to TRBJ2-3, with 10 bases identical to TRBD2. The CDR3 is 15 residues long. Germline assignment: CDR1 SGHTA and CDR2 FQGNSA. V dropped 4 bases and J dropped 3; count of bases not matched to a gene: 4. This CDR3 is CASSSISGGTDTQYF. The CDR3, as DNA: TGTGCCAGCAGCTCCATTAGCGGGGGGACAGATACGCAGTATTTT.

This clonotype was observed a handful of times. The chain combines TRBV5-6 with TRBJ2-3, with 11 bases identical to TRBD2. Germline lookup yields CDR1 SGHDT and CDR2 YYEEEE. Trimming at V came to 2 bases and at J to 1 base, leaving 6 bases not matched to a gene. The length of the CDR3 is 17 residues. The CDR3 region is CASSFRLAGSRTDTQYF. The DNA for the CDR3 is TGTGCCAGCAGCTTCCGACTAGCGGGGAGCCGCACAGATACGCAGTATTTT. Drawing the rest from reference TRBV5-6 and TRBJ2-3, the complete variable domain is DAGVTQSPTHLIKTRGQQVTLRCSPKSGHDTVSWYQQALGQGPQFIFQYYEEEERQRGNFPDRFSGHQFPNYSSELNVNALLLGDSALYLCASSFRLAGSRTDTQYFGPGTRLTVL.

With respect to this clonotype: One base away lies a much larger clone, so this may be a sequencing read error. The gene calls are TRBV5-1 and TRBJ2-6; D is unresolved. This CDR3 is 14 amino acids long. Germline values: CDR1 SGHRS, CDR2 YFSETQ. CDR3 residues: CANSLDSGANVLTF. The CDR3 bases are TGCGCCAACAGCTTGGACTCTGGGGCCAACGTCCTGACTTTC. The full variable domain, with the rest looked up from reference TRBV5-1 and TRBJ2-6, is KAGVTQTPRYLIKTRGQQVTLSCSPISGHRSVSWYQQTPGQGLQFLFEYFSETQRNKGNFPGRFSGRQFSNSRSEMNVSTLELGDSALYLCANSLDSGANVLTFGAGSRLTVL.

This rearrangement joins TRBV6-5 to TRBJ2-7; D may be TRBD1 (6 bases). The ends were cut back, 6 bases at V and 4 bases at J, with 13 bases in the middle. The CDR3 consists of 13 residues. Germline lookup yields CDR1 MNHEY and CDR2 SVGAGI. The CDR3 DNA reads as TGTGCCAGCAGGACCCGGACAGTTTACGAGCAGTACTTC. This codes for CASRTRTVYEQYF.

The V call is TRBV6-5, the J call TRBJ1-1; 7 nucleotides agree with TRBD1. The CDR3 has 15 residues. Germline assignment: CDR1 MNHEY and CDR2 SVGAGI. The ends lost 5 bases at V and 5 bases at J; junction bases unmatched: 11. CDR3 in DNA: TGTGCCAGCAGTACCTTGACAGGGAGCGGAACTGAAGCTTTCTTT. Its translation: CASSTLTGSGTEAFF.

The chain links TRBV12-3 or TRBV12-4 to TRBJ2-7; 8 positions match TRBD1. V was clipped by 6 bases and J by 3 bases; unmatched bases: 10. CDR3 length equals 15 residues. The CDR3 region has the DNA TGTGCCAGCAGCCTACAGACAGGGGTAGTCTACGAGCAGTACTTC. Its protein product is CASSLQTGVVYEQYF.

The chain recombines TRBV7-3 with TRBJ2-3; D is uncertain. The CDR3 sequence is 14 residues long. Trimming removed 1 base at V and 1 base at J, with 6 bases between. Germline CDR1 reads SGHTA; CDR2 reads FQGTGA. CDR3 nucleotides: TGTGCCAGCAGCTTAAAGTCGGGCACAGATACGCAGTATTTT. It encodes CASSLKSGTDTQYF.

This clonotype was seen a few times. J is TRBJ2-1 and V is TRBV6-2 or TRBV6-3, with 7 positions matching TRBD2. The length of the CDR3 is 13 residues. Trimming removed 6 bases from V and 8 bases from J; junction bases left unmatched: 7. Germline V gives CDR1 MNHEY, CDR2 SVGEGT. In DNA, the CDR3 is TGTGCCAGCAGACTGGGACTAATCGATGAGCAGTTCTTC. It specifies CASRLGLIDEQFF.

The table lists this clonotype with a few counts. This CDR3 is CASNGGRLNTEAFF. In DNA form, the CDR3 reads TGTGCCAGCAATGGAGGCAGGCTGAACACTGAAGCTTTCTTT. The rearrangement uses TRBV6-2 or TRBV6-3 and TRBJ1-1, with D unresolved. The V and J ends lost 7 bases and 0 bases respectively, with 12 bases between them. Germline V gives CDR1 MNHEY, CDR2 SVGEGT. CDR3 size: 14 residues.

This clonotype was observed a handful of times. The chain is built from TRBV4-2 and TRBJ2-1; D perhaps matches TRBD2 (5 bases). There are 16 residues in the CDR3. CDR1 and CDR2 from the germline V gene are LGHNA and YNFKEQ. The V gene lost 0 bases and the J gene lost 2 bases, with 11 bases spanning the gap. The CDR3 reads CASSQDQDSTYNEQFF. As DNA, the CDR3 is TGTGCCAGCAGCCAAGATCAGGACTCTACCTACAATGAGCAGTTCTTC.

This clonotype was picked up one time. This chain links TRBV7-9 with TRBJ2-7; 11 nucleotides align to TRBD2. Trimming at V came to 0 bases and at J to 1 base, leaving 2 bases not matched to a gene. There are 16 residues in the CDR3. The germline CDR1 and CDR2 sequences are SEHNR and FQNEAQ (reference sequence). The chain's CDR3 is CASSLASGGGSYEQYF. The CDR3 region has the DNA TGTGCCAGCAGCTTAGCTAGCGGGGGGGGGTCCTACGAGCAGTACTTC.

The CDR3: CASSQGARGRSGELFF. In nucleotides, the CDR3 is TGCGCCAGCAGCCAAGGGGCTCGAGGGAGGAGCGGGGAGCTGTTTTTT. The rearrangement joins TRBV4-1 to TRBJ2-2, with a tentative D call TRBD2 (6 bases). Per germline, CDR1 MGHRA and CDR2 YSYEKL. The CDR3 is made up of 16 amino acids. The V and J ends lost 1 base and 7 bases respectively, with 16 bases between them.

CDR3 bases: TGTGCCAGCAGCGGAGGGCCCGGGGCAAACGAGCAGTACTTC. Amino acid sequence: CASSGGPGANEQYF. The genes are TRBV9 and TRBJ2-7; D may be TRBD1 or TRBD2 (5 bases each). V lost 3 bases, J lost 5 bases, and 15 bases lay in between. This CDR3 has 14 residues. The germline gives CDR1 SGDLS, CDR2 YYNGEE.

This clonotype occurred a few times. The CDR3 bases are TGTGCCAGCAGTACGGGGTTTGGGGCCGAGCTTTCAGATACGCAGTATTTT. It encodes CASSTGFGAELSDTQYF. The chain is built from TRBV6-6 and TRBJ2-3, with D perhaps given as TRBD1 or TRBD2 (5 bases each). The germline CDR1 and CDR2 sequences are MNHNY and SVGAGI (reference sequence). The CDR3 runs 17 residues. V lost 5 bases and J lost 4, with 22 bases in between.

Regarding this clonotype: A read error may produce the germline difference seen at one junction end. CDR3 DNA: TGCGCCAGCAGGGCAGGGACTAGCGTGGCCTCTGAGGCCAACGTCCTGACTTTC. Translated, it gives CASRAGTSVASEANVLTF. V gene TRBV5-1 combines with J gene TRBJ2-6; 10 bases align to TRBD2. The CDR3 extends over 18 amino acids. Germline CDR1 and CDR2: SGHRS and YFSETQ.

The V call is TRBV28, the J call TRBJ2-7; no firm D call. The length of the CDR3 is 14 residues. Germline-derived CDR1 and CDR2 are MDHEN and SYDVKM. V gave up 6 bases and J gave up 0 bases, with 12 bases separating them. In nucleotides, the CDR3 is TGTGCCAGCAGCTCTTTACCCAGCTCCTACGAGCAGTACTTC. Its translation: CASSSLPSSYEQYF.

The chain links TRBV29-1 to TRBJ2-1, with D hard to call. Germline CDR1 and CDR2: SQVTM and ANQGSEA. Trimming took 4 bases from V and 0 from J, leaving 7 bases between them. This CDR3 contains 13 residues. The CDR3 is CSVVWVSYNEQFF. The CDR3 DNA reads as TGCAGCGTTGTTTGGGTCTCCTACAATGAGCAGTTCTTC.

In this sample, this clonotype turned up many times. V usage is TRBV28 and J usage is TRBJ1-6, with D tentatively TRBD1 (5 bases). Germline CDR1 reads MDHEN; CDR2 reads SYDVKM. The CDR3 contains 17 residues. Trimming cost V 2 bases and J 8 bases, with 19 bases left between them. CDR3 coding DNA: TGTGCCAGCAGTTTAAGGGAGGAGGGACTGTCGGATTCACCCCTCCACTTT. It encodes CASSLREEGLSDSPLHF. The complete variable domain, with remaining parts taken from reference TRBV28 and TRBJ1-6, reads DVKVTQSSRYLVKRTGEKVFLECVQDMDHENMFWYRQDPGLGLRLIYFSYDVKMKEKGDIPEGYSVSREKKERFSLILESASTNQTSMYLCASSLREEGLSDSPLHFGNGTRLTVT.

In this sample, this clonotype turned up a few times. The chain recombines TRBV3-1 with TRBJ2-5; tentatively, D is TRBD1 (6 bases). The J call may be incorrect, as the DNA end agrees better with TRBJ2-7. The CDR3 contains 13 residues. The germline gives CDR1 LGHDT, CDR2 YNNKEL (reference sequence). The CDR3: CASSQGQAAEQYF. The CDR3 DNA follows: TGTGCCAGCAGCCAAGGACAGGCTGCCGAGCAGTACTTC.

The sample holds a few counts of this clonotype. This chain joins TRBV7-2 and TRBJ1-4, with D possibly matching TRBD1 (5 bases). Germline V gene sequence: CDR1 SGHTA, CDR2 FQGNSA. V lost 3 bases and J lost 8, with 13 bases in between. The CDR3 is 14 amino acids. The CDR3, as DNA: TGTGCCAGCAGCTTTCAGGGAGGACGCGAAAAACTGTTTTTT. It specifies CASSFQGGREKLFF. Looking up the rest from reference TRBV7-2 and TRBJ1-4 gives the full variable domain: GAGVSQSPSNKVTEKGKDVELRCDPISGHTALYWYRQSLGQGLEFLIYFQGNSAPDKSGLPSDRFSAERTGGSVSTLTIQRTQQEDSAVYLCASSFQGGREKLFFGSGTQLSVL.

The V and J genes are TRBV7-2 and TRBJ2-1; TRBD1 agrees at 9 bases. The ends lost 5 bases at V and 8 bases at J; junction bases unmatched: 10. Germline CDR1 and CDR2: SGHTA and FQGNSA. The CDR3 is 15 amino acids. The CDR3 sequence: CASSPTDRGRDEQFF. CDR3 sequence (DNA): TGTGCCAGCAGCCCGACGGACAGGGGTAGGGATGAGCAGTTCTTC. The variable domain in full, completed from reference TRBV7-2 and TRBJ2-1, reads GAGVSQSPSNKVTEKGKDVELRCDPISGHTALYWYRQSLGQGLEFLIYFQGNSAPDKSGLPSDRFSAERTGGSVSTLTIQRTQQEDSAVYLCASSPTDRGRDEQFFGPGTRLTVL.